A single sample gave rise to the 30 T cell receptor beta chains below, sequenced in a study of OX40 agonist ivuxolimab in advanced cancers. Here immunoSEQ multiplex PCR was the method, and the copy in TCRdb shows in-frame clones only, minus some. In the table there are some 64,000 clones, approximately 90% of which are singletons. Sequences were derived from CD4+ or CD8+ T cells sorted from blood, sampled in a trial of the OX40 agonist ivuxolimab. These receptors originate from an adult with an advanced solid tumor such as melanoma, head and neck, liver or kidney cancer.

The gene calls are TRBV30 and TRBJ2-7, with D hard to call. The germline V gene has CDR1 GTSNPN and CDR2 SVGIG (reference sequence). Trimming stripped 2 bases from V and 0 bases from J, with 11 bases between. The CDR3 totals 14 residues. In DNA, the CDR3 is TGTGCCTGGAGTCCTTACGTGAGCTCCTACGAGCAGTACTTC. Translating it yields CAWSPYVSSYEQYF.

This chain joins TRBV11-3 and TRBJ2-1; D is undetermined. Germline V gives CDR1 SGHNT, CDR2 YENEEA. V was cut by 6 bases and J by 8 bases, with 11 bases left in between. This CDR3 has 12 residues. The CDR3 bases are TGTGCCAGCAGATCCCTCCGGGATGAGCAGTTCTTC. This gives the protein CASRSLRDEQFF.

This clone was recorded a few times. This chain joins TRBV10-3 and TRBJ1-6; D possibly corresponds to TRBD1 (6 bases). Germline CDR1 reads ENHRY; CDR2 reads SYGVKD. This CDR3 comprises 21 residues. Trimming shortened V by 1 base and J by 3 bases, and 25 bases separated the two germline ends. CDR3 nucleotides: TGTGCCATCAGTGAGTACGCCTATAGGACAGCCCGAGACTACTATAATTCACCCCTCCACTTT. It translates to CAISEYAYRTARDYYNSPLHF.

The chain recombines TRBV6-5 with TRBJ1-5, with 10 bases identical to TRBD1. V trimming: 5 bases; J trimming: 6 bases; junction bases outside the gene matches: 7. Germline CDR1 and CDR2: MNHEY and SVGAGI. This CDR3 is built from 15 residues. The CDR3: CASSSPRDRGQPQHF. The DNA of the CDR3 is TGTGCCAGCAGTAGCCCCCGGGACAGGGGTCAGCCCCAGCATTTT.

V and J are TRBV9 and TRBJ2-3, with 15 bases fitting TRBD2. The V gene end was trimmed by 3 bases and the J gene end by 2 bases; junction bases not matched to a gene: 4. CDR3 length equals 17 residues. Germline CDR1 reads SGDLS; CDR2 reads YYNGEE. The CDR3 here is CASSDGLAGGDTDTQYF. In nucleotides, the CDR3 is TGTGCCAGCAGCGACGGACTAGCGGGAGGGGACACAGATACGCAGTATTTT.

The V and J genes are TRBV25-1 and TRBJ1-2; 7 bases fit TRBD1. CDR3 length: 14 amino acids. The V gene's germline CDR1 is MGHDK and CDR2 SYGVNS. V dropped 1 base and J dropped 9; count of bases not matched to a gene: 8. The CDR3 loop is CASSEWGTVLRYTF. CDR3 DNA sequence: TGTGCCAGCAGTGAATGGGGGACAGTTTTACGCTACACCTTC.

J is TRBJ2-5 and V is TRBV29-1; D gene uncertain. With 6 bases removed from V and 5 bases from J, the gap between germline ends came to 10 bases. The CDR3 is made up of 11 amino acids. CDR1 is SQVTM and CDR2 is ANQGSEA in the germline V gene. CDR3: CSVPIVETQYF. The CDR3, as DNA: TGCAGCGTACCTATAGTGGAGACCCAGTACTTC.

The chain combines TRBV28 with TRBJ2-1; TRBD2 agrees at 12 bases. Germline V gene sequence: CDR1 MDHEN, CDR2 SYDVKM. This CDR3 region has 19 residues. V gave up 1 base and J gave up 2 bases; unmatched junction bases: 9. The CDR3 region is CASSLFGTSGPNAYNEQFF. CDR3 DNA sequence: TGTGCCAGCAGTTTATTCGGGACTAGCGGGCCCAACGCCTACAATGAGCAGTTCTTC.

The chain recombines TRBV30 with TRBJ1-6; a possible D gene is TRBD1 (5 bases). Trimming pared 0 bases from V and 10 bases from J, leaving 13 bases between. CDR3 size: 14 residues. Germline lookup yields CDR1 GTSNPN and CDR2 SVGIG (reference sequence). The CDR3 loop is CAWSVGAGRSPLHF. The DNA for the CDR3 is TGTGCCTGGAGTGTCGGGGCAGGTCGGTCACCCCTCCACTTT.

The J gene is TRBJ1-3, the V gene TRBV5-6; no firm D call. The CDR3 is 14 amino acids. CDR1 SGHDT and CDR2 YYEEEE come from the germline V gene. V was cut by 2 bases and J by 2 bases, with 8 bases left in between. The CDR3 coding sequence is TGTGCCAGCAGCTTTTCTGGGGCTGGAAACACCATATATTTT. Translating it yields CASSFSGAGNTIYF.

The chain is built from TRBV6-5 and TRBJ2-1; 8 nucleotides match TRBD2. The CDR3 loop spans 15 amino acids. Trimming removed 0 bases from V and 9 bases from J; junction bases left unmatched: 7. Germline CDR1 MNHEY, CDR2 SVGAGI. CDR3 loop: CASSYSRGGPSEQFF. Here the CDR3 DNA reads TGTGCCAGCAGTTACTCACGGGGGGGCCCCAGTGAGCAGTTCTTC.

The CDR3 DNA reads TGTGCCAGCAGCTTTGACAGGGATGATCAGCCCCAGCATTTT. Translating it yields CASSFDRDDQPQHF. The chain links TRBV7-8 to TRBJ1-5; TRBD1 aligns across 7 bases. Trimming removed 3 bases from V and 5 bases from J; junction bases left unmatched: 4. The germline gives CDR1 SGHVS, CDR2 FQNEAQ. The CDR3 is 14 residues long.

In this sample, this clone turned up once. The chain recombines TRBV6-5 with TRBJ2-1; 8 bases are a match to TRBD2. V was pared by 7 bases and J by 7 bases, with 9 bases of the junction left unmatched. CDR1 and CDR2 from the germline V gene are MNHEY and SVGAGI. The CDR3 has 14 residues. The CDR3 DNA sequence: TGTGCCAGCAAGACCGGGGGGGCCCGGAATGAGCAGTTCTTC. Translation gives CASKTGGARNEQFF.

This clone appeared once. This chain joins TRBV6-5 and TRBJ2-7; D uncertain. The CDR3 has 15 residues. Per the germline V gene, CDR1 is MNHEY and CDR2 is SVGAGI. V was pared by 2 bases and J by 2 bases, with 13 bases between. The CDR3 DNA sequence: TGTGCCAGCAGTTACCTGACCTTCCCTACCTACGAGCAGTACTTC. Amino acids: CASSYLTFPTYEQYF.

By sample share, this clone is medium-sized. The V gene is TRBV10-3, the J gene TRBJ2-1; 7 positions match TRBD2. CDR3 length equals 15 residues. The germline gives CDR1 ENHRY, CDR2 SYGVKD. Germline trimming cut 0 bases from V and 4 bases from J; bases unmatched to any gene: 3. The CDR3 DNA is TGTGCCATCAGTGAGTCGTCTAGCGGTTACAATGAGCAGTTCTTC. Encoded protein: CAISESSSGYNEQFF.

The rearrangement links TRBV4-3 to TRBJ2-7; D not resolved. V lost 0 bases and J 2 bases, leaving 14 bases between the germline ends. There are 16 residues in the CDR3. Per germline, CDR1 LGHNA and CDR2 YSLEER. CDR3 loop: CASSQDIESSPYEQYF. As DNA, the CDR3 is TGCGCCAGCAGCCAAGATATAGAGTCTTCTCCCTACGAGCAGTACTTC.

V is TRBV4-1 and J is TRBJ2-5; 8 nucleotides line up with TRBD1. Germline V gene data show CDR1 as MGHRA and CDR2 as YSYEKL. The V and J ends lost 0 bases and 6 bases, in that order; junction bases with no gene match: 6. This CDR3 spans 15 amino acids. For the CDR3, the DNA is TGCGCCAGCAGCCAAGAGACAGGGGAGAAAAAGACCCAGTACTTC. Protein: CASSQETGEKKTQYF.

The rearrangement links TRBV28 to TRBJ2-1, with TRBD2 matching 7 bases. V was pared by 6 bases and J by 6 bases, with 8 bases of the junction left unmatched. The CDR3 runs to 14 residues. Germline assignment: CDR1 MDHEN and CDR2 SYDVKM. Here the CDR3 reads CASRRRLASNEQFF. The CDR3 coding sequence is TGTGCCAGCAGGCGAAGACTAGCTAGCAATGAGCAGTTCTTC.

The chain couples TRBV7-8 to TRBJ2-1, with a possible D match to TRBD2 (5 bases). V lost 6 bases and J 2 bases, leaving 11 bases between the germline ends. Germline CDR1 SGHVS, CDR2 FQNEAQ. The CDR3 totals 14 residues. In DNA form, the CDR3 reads TGTGCCAGCAGTTGGGGAGAACCCTACAATGAGCAGTTCTTC. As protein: CASSWGEPYNEQFF.

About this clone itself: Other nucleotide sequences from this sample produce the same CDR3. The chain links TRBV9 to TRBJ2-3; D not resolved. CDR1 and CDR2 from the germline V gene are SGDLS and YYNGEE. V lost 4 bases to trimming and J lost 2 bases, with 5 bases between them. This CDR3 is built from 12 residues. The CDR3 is CASSLNTDTQYF. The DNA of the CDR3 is TGTGCCAGCAGCCTAAACACAGATACGCAGTATTTT.

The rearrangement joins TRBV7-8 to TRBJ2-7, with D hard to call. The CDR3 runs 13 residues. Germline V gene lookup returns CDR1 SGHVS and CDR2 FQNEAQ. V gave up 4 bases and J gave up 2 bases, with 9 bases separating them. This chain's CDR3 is CASSSGQTYEQYF. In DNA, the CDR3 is TGTGCCAGCAGCTCCGGGCAGACCTACGAGCAGTACTTC.

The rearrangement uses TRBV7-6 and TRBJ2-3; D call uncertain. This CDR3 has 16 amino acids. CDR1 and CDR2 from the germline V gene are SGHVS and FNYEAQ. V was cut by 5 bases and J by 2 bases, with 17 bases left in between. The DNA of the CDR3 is TGTGCCAGCAGCCCGCTACCATCCCCCATCACAGATACGCAGTATTTT. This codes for CASSPLPSPITDTQYF.

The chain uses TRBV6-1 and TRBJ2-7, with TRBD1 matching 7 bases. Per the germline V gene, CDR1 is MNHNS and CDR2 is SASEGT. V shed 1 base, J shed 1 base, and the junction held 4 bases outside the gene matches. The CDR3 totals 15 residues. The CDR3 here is CASSEGGTVSYEQYF. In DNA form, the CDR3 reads TGTGCCAGCAGTGAAGGAGGGACAGTGTCCTACGAGCAGTACTTC.

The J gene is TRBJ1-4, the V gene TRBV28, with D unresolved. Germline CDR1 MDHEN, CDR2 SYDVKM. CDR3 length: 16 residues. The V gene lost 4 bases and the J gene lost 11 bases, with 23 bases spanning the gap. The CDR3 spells CASSSSSELMRAKLFF. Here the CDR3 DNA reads TGTGCCAGCAGTTCAAGCTCGGAACTGATGAGGGCGAAACTGTTTTTT.

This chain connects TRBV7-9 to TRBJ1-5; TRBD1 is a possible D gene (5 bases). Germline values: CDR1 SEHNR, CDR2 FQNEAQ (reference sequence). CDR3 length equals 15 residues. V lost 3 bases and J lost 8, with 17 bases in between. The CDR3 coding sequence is TGTGCCAGCAGCTTTTTTTCGAGGGGTAACGAGCCCCAGCATTTT. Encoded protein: CASSFFSRGNEPQHF.

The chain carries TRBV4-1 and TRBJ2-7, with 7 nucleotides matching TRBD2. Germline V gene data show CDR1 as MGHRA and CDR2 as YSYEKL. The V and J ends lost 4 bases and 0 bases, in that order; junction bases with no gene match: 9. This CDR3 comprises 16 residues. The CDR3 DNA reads TGCGCCAGCAGCCTAAGAGCAGAGCGGGGCTCCTACGAGCAGTACTTC. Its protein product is CASSLRAERGSYEQYF.

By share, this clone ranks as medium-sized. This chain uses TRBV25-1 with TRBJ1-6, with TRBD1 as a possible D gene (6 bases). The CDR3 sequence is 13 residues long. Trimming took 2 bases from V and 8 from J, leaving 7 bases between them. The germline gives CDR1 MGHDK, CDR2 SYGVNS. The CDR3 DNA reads TGTGCCAGCAGTGAACCAGGGGATTCACCCCTCCACTTT. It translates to CASSEPGDSPLHF.

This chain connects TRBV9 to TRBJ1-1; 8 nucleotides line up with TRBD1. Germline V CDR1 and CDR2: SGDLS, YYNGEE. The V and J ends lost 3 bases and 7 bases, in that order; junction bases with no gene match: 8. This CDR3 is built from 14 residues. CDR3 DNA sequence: TGTGCCAGCAGCGCCACAACAGGGGGTATTGAAGCTTTCTTT. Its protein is CASSATTGGIEAFF.

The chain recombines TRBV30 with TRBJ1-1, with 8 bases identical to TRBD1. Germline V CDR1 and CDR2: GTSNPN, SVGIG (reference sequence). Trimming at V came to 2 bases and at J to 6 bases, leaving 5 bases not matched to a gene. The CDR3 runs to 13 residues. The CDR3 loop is CAWSWTGFAEAFF. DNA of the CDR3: TGTGCCTGGAGTTGGACAGGGTTCGCTGAAGCTTTCTTT.

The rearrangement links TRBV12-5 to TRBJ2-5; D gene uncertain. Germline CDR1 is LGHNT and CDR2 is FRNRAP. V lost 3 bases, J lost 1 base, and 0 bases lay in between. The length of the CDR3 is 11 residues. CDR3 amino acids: CASGFQETQYF. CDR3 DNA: TGTGCTAGTGGTTTCCAAGAGACCCAGTACTTC. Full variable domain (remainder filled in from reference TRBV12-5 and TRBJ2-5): DARVTQTPRHKVTEMGQEVTMRCQPILGHNTVFWYRQTMMQGLELLAYFRNRAPLDDSGMPKDRFSAEMPDATLATLKIQPSEPRDSAVYFCASGFQETQYFGPGTRLLVL.